A single sample gave rise to the 26 T cell receptor beta chains below, sequenced in a study of cytomegalovirus exposure and HLA in healthy donors (dated by TCRdb to the late 2010s). The library was built by means of the immunoSEQ multiplex PCR assay. A mixture of 60 forward primers for TCR Vbeta segments and 13 reverse primers for TCR Jbeta segments was used in the multiplex PCR. TCRdb obtained this table from immuneACCESS and retained in-frame rearrangements with V and J assigned. These tables miss some clones; where compared with another copy, unresolved V genes account for less than half of the shortfall, and the remainder is unexplained. The sample records 200,000 to 250,000 clones, around 79% of which are singletons. Clones ranked in the top ten supply 0.2% to 0.25% of the sample. Sequenced material: PBMCs. These receptors were obtained from a girl aged 2-9 years in good health and CMV-seronegative.

This chain links TRBV18 with TRBJ1-2; TRBD1 might be the D (6 bases). Per germline, CDR1 KGHSH and CDR2 LQKENI. The CDR3 is made up of 19 amino acids. V was trimmed by 6 bases and J by 0 bases, leaving 26 bases between them. The CDR3 sequence: CASSLLAGGDIRPNYGYTF. For the CDR3, the DNA is TGTGCCAGCTCGCTCCTGGCTGGGGGGGACATACGACCTAACTATGGCTACACCTTC. The variable domain in full, with the rest retrieved from reference TRBV18 and TRBJ1-2, is NAGVMQNPRHLVRRRGQEARLRCSPMKGHSHVYWYRQLPEEGLKFMVYLQKENIIDESGMPKERFSAEFPKEGPSILRIQQVVRGDSAAYFCASSLLAGGDIRPNYGYTFGSGTRLTVV.

The rearrangement links TRBV6-5 to TRBJ2-1; 7 nucleotides line up with TRBD2. Germline CDR1 is MNHEY and CDR2 is SVGAGI. This CDR3 contains 15 residues. The ends lost 6 bases at V and 0 bases at J; junction bases unmatched: 5. CDR3 in amino acids: CASRERDYSYNEQFF. CDR3 nucleotides: TGTGCCAGCAGGGAGCGGGACTACTCCTACAATGAGCAGTTCTTC.

The chain uses TRBV5-1 and TRBJ2-1, with 8 bases fitting TRBD2. V dropped 2 bases and J dropped 0; count of bases not matched to a gene: 7. CDR1 and CDR2 (germline): SGHRS, YFSETQ. The CDR3 consists of 17 residues. The chain's CDR3 is CASSFRGGGSSYNEQFF. Here the CDR3 DNA reads TGCGCCAGCAGCTTCCGGGGGGGCGGGAGCTCCTACAATGAGCAGTTCTTC.

In this sample, this clone turned up once. The J gene is TRBJ2-7, the V gene TRBV29-1, with D unclear. With 7 bases removed from V and 0 bases from J, the gap between germline ends came to 10 bases. This CDR3 has 12 residues. The V gene's germline CDR1 is SQVTM and CDR2 ANQGSEA. Here the CDR3 reads CSAAADSYEQYF. The CDR3, as DNA: TGCAGCGCTGCGGCTGACTCCTACGAGCAGTACTTC.

This clone was observed a handful of times. The chain is built from TRBV9 and TRBJ1-6; possibly TRBD1 for D (5 bases). Looked up from germline, CDR1 is SGDLS and CDR2 is YYNGEE. The CDR3 runs to 15 residues. V gave up 0 bases and J gave up 8 bases, with 12 bases separating them. The chain's CDR3 is CASSVEGQGHSPLHF. CDR3 coding DNA: TGTGCCAGCAGCGTAGAGGGGCAGGGCCATTCACCCCTCCACTTT.

The DNA for the CDR3 is TGCGCCAGCAGCTTGGGGTCTGGGGGACAGGGCCACGAGCAGTACTTC. This codes for CASSLGSGGQGHEQYF. The chain links TRBV5-1 to TRBJ2-7; 9 nucleotides agree with TRBD1. Germline CDR1 SGHRS, CDR2 YFSETQ. The CDR3 is 16 amino acids. V shed 0 bases, J shed 5 bases, and the junction held 9 bases outside the gene matches.

This rearrangement joins TRBV4-1 to TRBJ2-3; 11 bases fit TRBD1. The germline V gene encodes CDR1 MGHRA and CDR2 YSYEKL. Trimming removed 0 bases from V and 4 bases from J; junction bases left unmatched: 3. The CDR3 extends over 16 amino acids. In DNA form, the CDR3 reads TGCGCCAGCAGCCAAGAGGGGACAGGGGGGGCAGATACGCAGTATTTT. Its translation is CASSQEGTGGADTQYF.

This clone was seen only a few times. The chain couples TRBV6-1 to TRBJ2-4, with TRBD1 matching 7 bases. Losses at the gene ends were 8 bases for V and 0 bases for J; bases not matched to a gene: 7. This CDR3 region has 15 residues. Germline CDR1 and CDR2: MNHNS and SASEGT. CDR3 nucleotide sequence: TGTGCCAGCCTGGACAGGTCTCTAGCCAAAAACATTCAGTACTTC. Translated, it gives CASLDRSLAKNIQYF.

The V call is TRBV4-1, the J call TRBJ2-3; D gene unclear. Trimming stripped 3 bases from V and 1 base from J, with 5 bases between. The CDR3 totals 13 residues. Germline V lookup: CDR1 MGHRA, CDR2 YSYEKL. The CDR3 is CASSHIGTDTQYF. CDR3 nucleotide sequence: TGCGCCAGCAGCCATATCGGCACAGATACGCAGTATTTT.

The chain couples TRBV7-9 to TRBJ2-2, with TRBD2 identical over 9 bases. Trimming took 6 bases from V and 5 from J; bases not matched to a gene: 10. Germline V lookup: CDR1 SEHNR, CDR2 FQNEAQ (reference sequence). CDR3 length equals 16 residues. CDR3 coding DNA: TGTGCCAGCAGACAAAATAGCGGGGGTCGGACCGGGGAGCTGTTTTTT. Translated, it gives CASRQNSGGRTGELFF.

J is TRBJ2-5 and V is TRBV14; 12 nucleotides match TRBD2. Per germline, CDR1 SGHDN and CDR2 FVKESK. J lost 3 bases, V lost 0 bases, and 17 bases had no gene match. This CDR3 has 21 amino acids. DNA for the CDR3: TGTGCCAGCAGCCAAGATTCTTCACTAGCGGGAGGACGGGTCCCCGAAGAGACCCAGTACTTC. This codes for CASSQDSSLAGGRVPEETQYF.

This chain links TRBV5-1 with TRBJ2-4, with TRBD2 matching over 10 bases. Germline V gene data show CDR1 as SGHRS and CDR2 as YFSETQ. The CDR3 length is 17 residues. V lost 0 bases to trimming and J lost 7 bases; unmatched junction nucleotides: 10. CDR3 DNA sequence: TGCGCCAGCAGCTTGGTCGCAGCGGGGGGGCCGGAGAACATTCAGTACTTC. Residues: CASSLVAAGGPENIQYF.

The chain is built from TRBV7-3 and TRBJ2-7, with 9 bases aligning to TRBD2. CDR1 is SGHTA and CDR2 is FQGTGA in the germline V gene. V lost 2 bases to trimming and J lost 5 bases; unmatched junction nucleotides: 1. There are 13 residues in the CDR3. In DNA form, the CDR3 reads TGTGCCAGCAGCTTAGCGGGGGGGGACGAGCAGTACTTC. This sequence encodes CASSLAGGDEQYF.

CDR3: CASSPTTGGPPDTQYF. The CDR3 DNA follows: TGTGCCAGCAGCCCCACGACAGGGGGCCCCCCAGATACGCAGTATTTT. The gene calls are TRBV7-9 and TRBJ2-3; 10 bases match TRBD1. V shed 5 bases and J 4 bases; nucleotides not matched to a gene: 9. This CDR3 comprises 16 residues. Looked up from germline, CDR1 is SEHNR and CDR2 is FQNEAQ (reference sequence).

The chain is built from TRBV11-3 and TRBJ2-7; 9 nucleotides match TRBD1. Germline CDR1 is SGHNT and CDR2 is YENEEA. The CDR3 has 14 residues. J lost 5 bases, V lost 5 bases, and 7 bases had no gene match. The CDR3 bases are TGTGCCAGCAGCCAGAGACAGGGGGTGAACGAGCAGTACTTC. Protein product: CASSQRQGVNEQYF.

V gene TRBV29-1 combines with J gene TRBJ2-1; 10 nucleotides line up with TRBD2. There are 13 residues in the CDR3. With V trimmed by 4 bases and J by 3 bases, 0 bases remained unmatched. Germline V lookup: CDR1 SQVTM, CDR2 ANQGSEA. This chain's CDR3 is CSVGTSGYNEQFF. In nucleotides, the CDR3 is TGCAGCGTTGGGACTAGCGGCTACAATGAGCAGTTCTTC.

About this clone: The same CDR3 arises from other DNA sequences in this sample as well. CDR3 in DNA: TGCGCCAGCAGCTTGGCGGGGACCGGGGAGCTGTTTTTT. It yields the protein CASSLAGTGELFF. The V and J genes are TRBV5-1 and TRBJ2-2; tentatively, D is TRBD2 (5 bases). Per the germline V gene, CDR1 is SGHRS and CDR2 is YFSETQ. The V end lost 0 bases, the J end lost 5 bases, and 5 bases lay between the germline ends. The CDR3 consists of 13 residues.

The table lists this clone with a few counts. The chain employs TRBV6-6 and TRBJ2-1; D remains unclear. This CDR3 contains 9 residues. CDR1 is MNHNY and CDR2 is SVGAGI in the germline V gene (reference sequence). Trimming cost V 7 bases and J 9 bases, with 4 bases left between them. The CDR3 nucleotides are TGTGCCAGCAAAGCTGAGCAGTTCTTC. The encoded protein is CASKAEQFF.

The genes are TRBV30 and TRBJ1-5; D is possibly TRBD1 (6 bases). The CDR3 length is 14 residues. Germline assignment: CDR1 GTSNPN and CDR2 SVGIG (reference sequence). The V end was cut by 0 bases, the J end by 9 bases, with 15 bases between. The CDR3 spells CAWSVPQGNPPQHF. The CDR3 coding sequence is TGTGCCTGGAGTGTCCCTCAGGGGAACCCGCCCCAGCATTTT.

The chain recombines TRBV5-1 with TRBJ2-2, with 9 bases fitting TRBD1. Unmatched junction bases numbered 5, after V lost 3 bases and J lost 5 bases. Per the germline V gene, CDR1 is SGHRS and CDR2 is YFSETQ. The CDR3 contains 15 residues. The CDR3 DNA reads TGCGCCAGCAGCTCTGGACAGGGGAGGACCGGGGAGCTGTTTTTT. Its protein product is CASSSGQGRTGELFF.

The chain joins TRBV11-2 to TRBJ2-7, with TRBD1 matching over 8 bases. This CDR3 is built from 14 residues. Trimming cost V 1 base and J 5 bases; bases outside gene matches: 4. Germline V gene lookup returns CDR1 SGHAT and CDR2 FQNNGV. The DNA of the CDR3 is TGTGCCAGCAGCTTAGGGCAGGGGGCGAACGAGCAGTACTTC. Protein: CASSLGQGANEQYF. Supplemented by reference TRBV11-2 and TRBJ2-7, the full variable domain reads EAGVAQSPRYKIIEKRQSVAFWCNPISGHATLYWYQQILGQGPKLLIQFQNNGVVDDSQLPKDRFSAERLKGVDSTLKIQPAKLEDSAVYLCASSLGQGANEQYFGPGTRLTVT.

V is TRBV7-9 and J is TRBJ1-3; perhaps TRBD1 as D (6 bases). The CDR3 is made up of 13 amino acids. CDR1 SEHNR and CDR2 FQNEAQ come from the germline V gene (reference sequence). The V end lost 4 bases, the J end lost 2 bases, and 6 bases lay between the germline ends. The CDR3 sequence is CASSYRAGNTIYF. CDR3 DNA: TGTGCCAGCAGCTACAGGGCTGGAAACACCATATATTTT.

The genes are TRBV2 and TRBJ1-3; D ambiguous. Germline values: CDR1 SNHLY, CDR2 FYNNEI. The length of the CDR3 is 14 residues. The ends were cut back, 6 bases at V and 0 bases at J, with 9 bases in the middle. The DNA for the CDR3 is TGTGCCAGCAGATTAGACAACTCTGGAAACACCATATATTTT. Its protein is CASRLDNSGNTIYF.

The chain has TRBV19 and TRBJ2-3; possible D gene TRBD1, 6 bases. CDR3 size: 13 residues. V dropped 11 bases and J dropped 3 bases, with 15 bases sitting between them. Germline CDR1 LNHDA, CDR2 SQIVND (reference sequence). This CDR3 is CAYLDRQTDTQYF. As DNA, the CDR3 is TGTGCCTATCTCGACAGGCAGACAGATACGCAGTATTTT.

The chain joins TRBV14 to TRBJ2-7, with TRBD2 matching over 9 bases. After removal of 3 bases from V and 3 bases from J, the junction contained 6 bases not matched to a gene. Germline CDR1 SGHDN, CDR2 FVKESK. The CDR3 runs 15 residues. In DNA form, the CDR3 reads TGTGCCAGCAGCCACATTAGCGGGGGAGTCTACGAGCAGTACTTC. Its protein is CASSHISGGVYEQYF.

V usage is TRBV7-6 and J usage is TRBJ2-5; TRBD2 might be the D (6 bases). The CDR3 runs 16 residues. Per the germline V gene, CDR1 is SGHVS and CDR2 is FNYEAQ. The germline V and J ends were trimmed by 1 base and 1 base, with 13 bases remaining between them. The CDR3 coding sequence is TGTGCCAGCAGCTTAGGGGGCGAACTAGCCCAAGAGACCCAGTACTTC. Residues: CASSLGGELAQETQYF.